The TCR beta chain described here comes from a study of OX40 agonist ivuxolimab in advanced cancers. At the level of the study: In this cohort, patients received ivuxolimab, an agonistic anti-OX40 (CD134) antibody. Previous treatment with anti-PD-1, anti-PD-L1 or anti-CTLA-4 therapy was allowed; 40% had received some.

The CDR3 is 17 amino acids. Libraries were prepared by immunoSEQ multiplex PCR; TCRdb keeps only in-frame clonotypes and omits some of them. The table includes some 70,000 clones, 87% detected once. This sample comprised CD4+ or CD8+ T cells sorted from blood, obtained in a trial of the OX40 agonist ivuxolimab. The chain combines TRBV21-1 with TRBJ2-7; TRBD2 reflects the table's D call only, with no check against the DNA. TRBV21-1 is a listed pseudogene. This clonotype was sampled from an adult with an advanced solid tumor such as melanoma, head and neck, liver or kidney cancer. The CDR3 protein is CAKPGLAGLTPPRAVHF. In DNA form, the CDR3 reads TGTGCCAAACCGGGACTAGCGGGTTTGACCCCTCCACGAGCAGTCCACTTC.